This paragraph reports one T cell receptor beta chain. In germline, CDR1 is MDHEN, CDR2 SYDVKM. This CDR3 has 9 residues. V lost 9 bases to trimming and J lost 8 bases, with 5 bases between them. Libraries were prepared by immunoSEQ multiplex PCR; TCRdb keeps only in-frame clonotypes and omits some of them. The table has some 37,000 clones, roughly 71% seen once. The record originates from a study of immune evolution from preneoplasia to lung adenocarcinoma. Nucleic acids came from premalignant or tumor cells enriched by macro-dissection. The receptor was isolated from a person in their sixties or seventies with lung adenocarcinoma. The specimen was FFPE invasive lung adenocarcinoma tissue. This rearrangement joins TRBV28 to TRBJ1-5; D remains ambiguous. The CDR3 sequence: CAREEPQHF. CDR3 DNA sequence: TGTGCCAGAGAAGAGCCCCAGCATTTT.